Below, 27 T cell receptor beta chains from the same sample are listed, as sequenced in a study of memory CD4+ T cells and cytomegalovirus serostatus. Single viable CD3+CD4+CD8-CD45RO+ cells were sorted as the memory CD4+ T cells. Repertoires were generated with immunoSEQ multiplex PCR, while TCRdb's copy carries only in-frame clones and drops some. The table lists approximately 61,000 clones, around 83% of them singletons. The sample consisted of memory CD4+ T cells from blood. These receptors were collected from an adult in good health and CMV-seronegative.

The gene calls are TRBV4-2 and TRBJ2-2, with TRBD2 identical over 9 bases. The CDR3 loop spans 20 amino acids. Germline assignment: CDR1 LGHNA and CDR2 YNFKEQ. Unmatched junction bases numbered 16, after V lost 1 base and J lost 4 bases. The CDR3 coding sequence is TGTGCCAGCAGCCAAGTTTGGGGGGCTAGCGGGATATTAGGCACCGGGGAGCTGTTTTTT. Its protein is CASSQVWGASGILGTGELFF.

J is TRBJ2-3 and V is TRBV5-1, with TRBD1 identical over 9 bases. Losses at the gene ends were 0 bases for V and 2 bases for J; bases not matched to a gene: 7. CDR3 length: 17 residues. The germline gives CDR1 SGHRS, CDR2 YFSETQ. The CDR3 DNA sequence: TGCGCCAGCAGCTTGGGGGACAGGGACCCTTTCACAGATACGCAGTATTTT. Translation gives CASSLGDRDPFTDTQYF.

This chain connects TRBV30 to TRBJ2-1; D might be TRBD1 or TRBD2, each matching 5 bases. V was cut by 5 bases and J by 4 bases, with 18 bases left in between. CDR1 and CDR2 (germline): GTSNPN, SVGIG (reference sequence). The CDR3 covers 15 residues. The CDR3 nucleotides are TGTGCCTGGGGGCGTAGGGGCGGGCAGTACAATGAGCAGTTCTTC. This sequence encodes CAWGRRGGQYNEQFF.

This clone has only one observation. The chain links TRBV28 to TRBJ2-7; D could derive from TRBD1 or TRBD2 (6 bases each). The germline V gene has CDR1 MDHEN and CDR2 SYDVKM. V was pared by 8 bases and J by 3 bases, with 17 bases between. This CDR3 has 14 residues. As DNA, the CDR3 is TGTGCCAGCTCGGGGGCAGTTCTTTACTACGAGCAGTACTTC. It translates to CASSGAVLYYEQYF. The whole variable domain, filled in from reference TRBV28 and TRBJ2-7, reads DVKVTQSSRYLVKRTGEKVFLECVQDMDHENMFWYRQDPGLGLRLIYFSYDVKMKEKGDIPEGYSVSREKKERFSLILESASTNQTSMYLCASSGAVLYYEQYFGPGTRLTVT.

V usage is TRBV18 and J usage is TRBJ1-6; TRBD1 aligns across 9 bases. V was pared by 3 bases and J by 9 bases, with 9 bases of the junction left unmatched. Germline V gene data show CDR1 as KGHSH and CDR2 as LQKENI. The CDR3 spans 16 residues. DNA for the CDR3: TGTGCCAGCTCACCGACCGGGACAGGGAAACCTTCACCCCTCCACTTT. Translating it yields CASSPTGTGKPSPLHF.

This chain links TRBV19 with TRBJ1-5, with 9 bases fitting TRBD1. Germline lookup yields CDR1 LNHDA and CDR2 SQIVND (reference sequence). The CDR3 is made up of 16 amino acids. The V segment lost 6 bases and the J segment 9 bases; nucleotides outside the gene matches: 15. DNA for the CDR3: TGTGCCAGTAGCAAACTTCGGACAGGGGCACTATCGCCCCAGCATTTT. Residues: CASSKLRTGALSPQHF.

The CDR3 is CASSYSNRADSPLHF. The CDR3, as DNA: TGTGCCAGCAGTTACTCGAACAGGGCCGATTCACCCCTCCACTTT. The chain has TRBV6-5 and TRBJ1-6; D is perhaps TRBD1 (6 bases). The V end lost 0 bases, the J end lost 8 bases, and 11 bases lay between the germline ends. CDR3 size: 15 residues. CDR1 MNHEY and CDR2 SVGAGI come from the germline V gene.

V gene TRBV2 combines with J gene TRBJ1-4; D not certain. The V gene's germline CDR1 is SNHLY and CDR2 FYNNEI. The V end was cut by 7 bases, the J end by 6 bases, with 12 bases between. The CDR3 contains 13 residues. The CDR3 nucleotides read TGTGCCAGCAACCCCGGAGGGTATGAAAAACTGTTTTTT. Translation gives CASNPGGYEKLFF. Supplemented by reference TRBV2 and TRBJ1-4, the full variable domain reads EPEVTQTPSHQVTQMGQEVILRCVPISNHLYFYWYRQILGQKVEFLVSFYNNEISEKSEIFDDQFSVERPDGSNFTLKIRSTKLEDSAMYFCASNPGGYEKLFFGSGTQLSVL.

The chain employs TRBV9 and TRBJ2-7, with 10 bases fitting TRBD2. Germline V CDR1 and CDR2: SGDLS, YYNGEE. V gave up 0 bases and J gave up 2 bases; unmatched junction bases: 5. The CDR3 is made up of 16 amino acids. DNA of the CDR3: TGTGCCAGCAGCGTAGAGGCTAGCGGGGGACCCTACGAGCAGTACTTC. Protein sequence: CASSVEASGGPYEQYF.

This sequence joins TRBV7-2 and TRBJ2-5; D may be TRBD1 (5 bases). Germline V gene sequence: CDR1 SGHTA, CDR2 FQGNSA. This CDR3 has 14 amino acids. V was cut by 3 bases and J by 0 bases, with 8 bases left in between. This CDR3 is CASSFAGYQETQYF. The CDR3 DNA sequence: TGTGCCAGCAGCTTCGCAGGGTACCAAGAGACCCAGTACTTC.

The V call is TRBV5-1, the J call TRBJ1-4, with D uncertain. The CDR3 consists of 16 residues. The germline gives CDR1 SGHRS, CDR2 YFSETQ. V was shortened by 0 bases and J by 0 bases, with 9 bases between the two germline ends. The CDR3, as DNA: TGCGCCAGCAGCTTGGACGGTCCCGCAACTAATGAAAAACTGTTTTTT. Translating it yields CASSLDGPATNEKLFF.

This chain uses TRBV19 with TRBJ2-2, with 7 bases matching TRBD2. Trimming cost V 4 bases and J 6 bases; bases outside gene matches: 5. Germline V gene lookup returns CDR1 LNHDA and CDR2 SQIVND (reference sequence). This CDR3 is built from 14 residues. Here the CDR3 DNA reads TGTGCCAGTAGTACCGCGGGAGCTTCCGGGGAGCTGTTTTTT. Its translation: CASSTAGASGELFF.

The V and J genes are TRBV27 and TRBJ1-1; the D gene is possibly TRBD1 (6 bases). Trimming left V 7 bases short and J 10 bases short, with 25 bases between. The CDR3 is 15 amino acids. Germline CDR1 MNHEY, CDR2 SMNVEV (reference sequence). CDR3 residues: CASTLARRGENVAFF. The DNA for the CDR3 is TGTGCCAGCACTCTCGCCCGGAGGGGGGAGAATGTAGCTTTCTTT.

V is TRBV7-9 and J is TRBJ1-1; D remains ambiguous. The CDR3 has 14 amino acids. Germline CDR1 is SEHNR and CDR2 is FQNEAQ (reference sequence). Trimming cost V 2 bases and J 4 bases, with 11 bases left between them. The CDR3 sequence is CASSLSPEATEAFF. The CDR3 coding sequence is TGTGCCAGCAGCTTAAGTCCGGAGGCCACTGAAGCTTTCTTT.

V and J are TRBV5-1 and TRBJ1-2, with unresolved D. With 2 bases removed from V and 4 bases from J, the gap between germline ends came to 12 bases. The CDR3 sequence is 14 residues long. Germline lookup yields CDR1 SGHRS and CDR2 YFSETQ. The CDR3 loop is CASSFEGKGYGYTF. For the CDR3, the DNA is TGCGCCAGCAGCTTTGAGGGCAAGGGCTATGGCTACACCTTC.

This chain connects TRBV28 to TRBJ1-5; D gene ambiguous. Deletions cut 6 bases from V and 4 bases from J, with 10 bases between. The length of the CDR3 is 13 residues. Germline V gene data show CDR1 as MDHEN and CDR2 as SYDVKM. The CDR3 sequence is CASRGGINQPQHF. The DNA for the CDR3 is TGTGCCAGCAGAGGTGGGATTAATCAGCCCCAGCATTTT.

The V call is TRBV28, the J call TRBJ2-5; no clear D gene. In germline, CDR1 is MDHEN, CDR2 SYDVKM. The CDR3 is made up of 11 amino acids. The V end was cut by 5 bases, the J end by 1 base, with 2 bases between. The CDR3 here is CASSPQETQYF. As DNA, the CDR3 is TGTGCCAGCAGTCCCCAAGAGACCCAGTACTTC.

This clone was observed a single time. This chain connects TRBV5-4 to TRBJ2-5; 8 bases map to TRBD1. V trimming: 3 bases; J trimming: 4 bases; junction bases outside the gene matches: 14. CDR3 size: 17 residues. Germline CDR1 reads SGHNT; CDR2 reads YYREEE (reference sequence). Here the CDR3 reads CASSSPGQGLPIETQYF. CDR3 DNA sequence: TGTGCCAGCAGCTCACCAGGACAGGGCCTACCAATAGAGACCCAGTACTTC.

The chain recombines TRBV15 with TRBJ2-2; TRBD1 agrees at 9 bases. J lost 2 bases, V lost 4 bases, and 8 bases had no gene match. The CDR3 has 17 residues. From germline, CDR1 is LNHNV and CDR2 YYDKDF (reference sequence). The CDR3: CATSKSRTGENTGELFF. CDR3 DNA sequence: TGTGCCACCAGCAAGAGCCGGACAGGGGAAAACACCGGGGAGCTGTTTTTT.

The chain recombines TRBV27 with TRBJ2-7; 7 bases line up with TRBD1. The CDR3 has 16 amino acids. Germline V gene lookup returns CDR1 MNHEY and CDR2 SMNVEV (reference sequence). V lost 5 bases, J lost 4 bases, and 14 bases stayed unmatched. The DNA for the CDR3 is TGTGCCAGCAGTACAGAACTCAGGGGGTTTGGGTACGAGCAGTACTTC. It is translated as CASSTELRGFGYEQYF.

The chain uses TRBV5-1 and TRBJ2-2, with 7 positions matching TRBD1. Germline V CDR1 and CDR2: SGHRS, YFSETQ. V lost 0 bases, J lost 2 bases, and 4 bases stayed unmatched. CDR3 length: 16 residues. The CDR3 is CASSLETGVNTGELFF. CDR3 sequence (DNA): TGCGCCAGCAGCTTGGAAACAGGGGTCAACACCGGGGAGCTGTTTTTT.

The count of this clone is one. The chain employs TRBV4-1 and TRBJ2-7, with D perhaps matching TRBD1 (6 bases). The CDR3 covers 15 residues. The V gene lost 4 bases and the J gene lost 5 bases, with 18 bases spanning the gap. CDR1 is MGHRA and CDR2 is YSYEKL in the germline V gene. The chain's CDR3 is CASSRFSTGINEQYF. For the CDR3, the DNA is TGCGCCAGCAGCCGTTTCTCTACAGGGATAAACGAGCAGTACTTC.

This clone appeared a single time. This rearrangement joins TRBV18 to TRBJ2-7, with 7 bases identical to TRBD1. The CDR3 runs 14 residues. Losses at the gene ends were 2 bases for V and 4 bases for J; bases not matched to a gene: 5. Germline V gene lookup returns CDR1 KGHSH and CDR2 LQKENI. This chain's CDR3 is CASSPKGAEYEQYF. In nucleotides, the CDR3 is TGTGCCAGCTCACCAAAGGGGGCTGAATACGAGCAGTACTTC.

The V call is TRBV2, the J call TRBJ1-2; 7 bases align to TRBD1. CDR3 size: 13 residues. Trimming cost V 3 bases and J 8 bases; bases outside gene matches: 6. Germline V lookup: CDR1 SNHLY, CDR2 FYNNEI. The CDR3: CASSDLRGRGYTF. In DNA, the CDR3 is TGTGCCAGCAGTGATCTCAGGGGGAGAGGCTACACCTTC.

The rearrangement joins TRBV7-7 to TRBJ2-3; no definite D call. The germline gives CDR1 SSHAT, CDR2 FNYEAQ (reference sequence). CDR3 size: 13 residues. The V end lost 1 base, the J end lost 4 bases, and 6 bases lay between the germline ends. CDR3 protein: CASSLEVADTQYF. In DNA, the CDR3 is TGTGCCAGCAGCTTAGAGGTCGCAGATACGCAGTATTTT.

The chain uses TRBV7-2 and TRBJ1-3, with unresolved D. Deletions cut 5 bases from V and 6 bases from J, with 11 bases between. The CDR3 has 13 residues. Germline lookup yields CDR1 SGHTA and CDR2 FQGNSA. This CDR3 is CASSLPRENTIYF. The CDR3 DNA is TGTGCCAGCAGCCTGCCTAGGGAAAACACCATATATTTT.

V and J are TRBV5-1 and TRBJ2-3; D might be TRBD2 (5 bases). The V and J ends lost 5 bases and 0 bases respectively, with 10 bases between them. The germline gives CDR1 SGHRS, CDR2 YFSETQ. The CDR3 sequence is 14 residues long. The DNA for the CDR3 is TGCGCCAGCAGGGGTAGGACTAGCACAGATACGCAGTATTTT. This encodes CASRGRTSTDTQYF.